Listed here are 15 T cell receptor beta chains from one sample, sequenced in a study. TCRdb used MiXCR to reprocess the RT-PCR reads, holding one entry per CDR3 protein. This sample has fewer than 800,000 distinct CDR3 sequences, with about 14% found just once. Specimen: memory CD4+ T cells from blood. All receptors come from a female donor in good health, serving as a healthy control.

The chain recombines TRBV9 with TRBJ1-4, with no clear D. CDR3 size: 12 residues. V was cut by 3 bases and J by 8 bases, with 8 bases left in between. Germline loops: CDR1 SGDLS, CDR2 YYNGEE. The DNA of the CDR3 is TGTGCCAGCAGCGCAAACGGGGAAAAACTGTTTTTT. Translating it yields CASSANGEKLFF.

This clonotype was seen a handful of times. The V gene is TRBV3-1, the J gene TRBJ1-1; TRBD1 agrees at 7 bases. The ends lost 1 base at V and 5 bases at J; junction bases unmatched: 4. Germline CDR1 and CDR2: LGHDT and YNNKEL (reference sequence). The CDR3 spans 14 residues. The CDR3, as DNA: TGTGCCAGCAGCCAAGGGAGGGGGCCGACTGAAGCTTTCTTT. It codes for CASSQGRGPTEAFF.

At least ten counts were recorded for this clonotype. The junction shows a germline mismatch at one end, possibly a read error. The V and J genes are TRBV5-1 and TRBJ2-1; D unresolved. CDR1 SGHRS and CDR2 YFSETQ come from the germline V gene. The CDR3 length is 13 residues. The CDR3 loop is CASSSSSYNEQFF. CDR3 in DNA: TGTGCCAGCAGCTCCAGCTCCTACAATGAGCAGTTCTTC.

The chain links TRBV28 to TRBJ1-2; D possibly corresponds to TRBD1 (6 bases). Trimming removed 1 base at V and 7 bases at J, with 10 bases between. The CDR3 has 13 amino acids. Germline V gives CDR1 MDHEN, CDR2 SYDVKM. The CDR3 region has the DNA TGTGCCAGCAGTTTATACAGGGCCGGTGGCTACACCTTC. Translation: CASSLYRAGGYTF.

The V and J genes are TRBV5-1 and TRBJ1-1; D not certain. Germline-derived CDR1 and CDR2 are SGHRS and YFSETQ. Trimming stripped 1 base from V and 0 bases from J, with 10 bases between. This CDR3 is 15 amino acids long. This CDR3 is CASSLRQALNTEAFF. The CDR3 DNA reads as TGCGCCAGCAGCTTGAGGCAGGCATTGAACACTGAAGCTTTCTTT.

This clonotype has just a few counts. The V gene is TRBV10-3, the J gene TRBJ2-1; TRBD2 might be the D (6 bases). The ends were cut back, 7 bases at V and 5 bases at J, with 21 bases in the middle. The CDR3 sequence is 16 residues long. Germline V gene data show CDR1 as ENHRY and CDR2 as SYGVKD. The CDR3 bases are TGTGCCATCACCGGACTCATAGGAGGGGCGAACAATGAGCAGTTCTTC. Its protein product is CAITGLIGGANNEQFF.

V gene TRBV3-1 combines with J gene TRBJ2-4; 12 nucleotides agree with TRBD1. This CDR3 is built from 17 residues. Trimming at V came to 0 bases and at J to 9 bases, leaving 9 bases not matched to a gene. Germline V gene sequence: CDR1 LGHDT, CDR2 YNNKEL (reference sequence). The CDR3 DNA follows: TGTGCCAGCAGCCAAGAAAGCGGGACAGGGGGCGTCACCATTCAGTACTTC. It encodes CASSQESGTGGVTIQYF.

The chain combines TRBV10-3 with TRBJ2-7, with 7 bases lining up with TRBD2. The junction had 11 bases not matched to a gene; V was cut back by 3 bases and J by 3 bases. The CDR3 contains 16 residues. Germline loops: CDR1 ENHRY, CDR2 SYGVKD. The CDR3 DNA follows: TGTGCCATCAGTGATTCAATAGGCGGGAGAGTCTACGAGCAGTACTTC. Translated: CAISDSIGGRVYEQYF.

This clonotype was counted only a few times. The J gene is TRBJ1-6, the V gene TRBV6-5; TRBD1 might be the D (6 bases). The germline V gene encodes CDR1 MNHEY and CDR2 SVGAGI. V dropped 4 bases and J dropped 7 bases, with 17 bases sitting between them. This CDR3 spans 16 amino acids. CDR3 DNA sequence: TGTGCCAGCAGTTCCGACAGGCCCCCGGTGAATTCACCCCTCCACTTT. Its translation is CASSSDRPPVNSPLHF.

This clonotype was counted between two and nine times. This rearrangement joins TRBV15 to TRBJ1-1, with 8 bases that match TRBD1. CDR3 size: 14 residues. The germline V gene encodes CDR1 LNHNV and CDR2 YYDKDF (reference sequence). With V trimmed by 5 bases and J by 2 bases, 4 bases remained unmatched. The DNA for the CDR3 is TGTGCCACCAGCTGGGACAGGCAAAACACTGAAGCTTTCTTT. This sequence encodes CATSWDRQNTEAFF.

The sample holds a few counts of this clonotype. CDR3 protein: CAIRSDGNSPLHF. CDR3 nucleotide sequence: TGTGCCATCAGGAGCGACGGGAATTCACCCCTCCACTTT. The V and J genes are TRBV10-3 and TRBJ1-6; the D is unclear. CDR3 length equals 13 residues. Per germline, CDR1 ENHRY and CDR2 SYGVKD. V lost 6 bases and J 7 bases, leaving 10 bases between the germline ends.

The rearrangement uses TRBV7-3 and TRBJ2-6; D tentatively reads TRBD1 or TRBD2 (5 bases each). Trimming pared 5 bases from V and 2 bases from J, leaving 13 bases between. CDR3 length: 16 residues. Germline-derived CDR1 and CDR2 are SGHTA and FQGTGA. For the CDR3, the DNA is TGTGCCAGCAGCGCCTCTTTGGGGGCTGGGGCCAACGTCCTGACTTTC. Protein: CASSASLGAGANVLTF.

This clonotype was detected many times. The chain couples TRBV12-3 or TRBV12-4 to TRBJ2-1; D gene unclear. Trimming removed 7 bases from V and 10 bases from J, with 11 bases in between. The CDR3 is 11 amino acids. The CDR3 bases are TGTGCCAGCATGAGGAACTGGGAGCAGTTCTTC. Protein product: CASMRNWEQFF.

This clonotype was seen a few times. V gene TRBV6-2 or TRBV6-3 combines with J gene TRBJ2-7, with TRBD2 identical over 12 bases. Trimming at V came to 5 bases and at J to 3 bases, leaving 5 bases not matched to a gene. This CDR3 region has 15 residues. Germline V gene data show CDR1 as MNHEY and CDR2 as SVGEGT. Written as DNA, the CDR3 is TGTGCCAGCAGTCCTACTAGCGGGAGGTTCTACGAGCAGTACTTC. Its translation is CASSPTSGRFYEQYF.

The table lists this clonotype with a few counts. The chain carries TRBV9 and TRBJ1-2; D is undetermined. The ends were cut back, 2 bases at V and 8 bases at J, with 10 bases in the middle. Germline V gene sequence: CDR1 SGDLS, CDR2 YYNGEE. This CDR3 has 12 amino acids. For the CDR3, the DNA is TGTGCCAGCAGCGTCCACTCGCGGGGCTACACCTTC. The encoded protein is CASSVHSRGYTF.